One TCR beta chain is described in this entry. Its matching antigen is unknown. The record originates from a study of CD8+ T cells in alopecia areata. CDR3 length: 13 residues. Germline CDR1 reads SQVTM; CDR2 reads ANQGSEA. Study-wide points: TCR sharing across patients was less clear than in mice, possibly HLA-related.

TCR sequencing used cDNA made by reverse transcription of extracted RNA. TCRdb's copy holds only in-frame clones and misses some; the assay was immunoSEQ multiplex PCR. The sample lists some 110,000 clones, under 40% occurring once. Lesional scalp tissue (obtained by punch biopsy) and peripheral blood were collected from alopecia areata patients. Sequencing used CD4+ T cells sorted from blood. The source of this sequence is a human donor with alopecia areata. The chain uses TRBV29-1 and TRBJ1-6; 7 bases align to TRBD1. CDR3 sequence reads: CGVVGQDLSPLHF. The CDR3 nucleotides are TGCGGGGTGGTCGGACAGGATCTGTCACCCCTCCACTTT.